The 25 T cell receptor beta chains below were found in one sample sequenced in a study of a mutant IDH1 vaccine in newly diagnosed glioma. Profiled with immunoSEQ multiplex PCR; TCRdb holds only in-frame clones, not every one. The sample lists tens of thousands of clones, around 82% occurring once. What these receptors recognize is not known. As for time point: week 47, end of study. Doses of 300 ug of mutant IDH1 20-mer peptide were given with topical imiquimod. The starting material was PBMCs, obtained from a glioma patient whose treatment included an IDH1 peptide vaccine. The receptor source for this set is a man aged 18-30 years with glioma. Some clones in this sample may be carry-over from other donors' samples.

The CDR3 sequence: CASSQELLANEQYF. The CDR3 DNA sequence: TGCGCCAGCAGCCAAGAACTGCTAGCTAACGAGCAGTACTTC. The chain couples TRBV4-1 to TRBJ2-7; a possible D gene is TRBD2 (5 bases). The CDR3 covers 14 residues. Trimming left V 0 bases short and J 5 bases short, with 11 bases between. Germline assignment: CDR1 MGHRA and CDR2 YSYEKL.

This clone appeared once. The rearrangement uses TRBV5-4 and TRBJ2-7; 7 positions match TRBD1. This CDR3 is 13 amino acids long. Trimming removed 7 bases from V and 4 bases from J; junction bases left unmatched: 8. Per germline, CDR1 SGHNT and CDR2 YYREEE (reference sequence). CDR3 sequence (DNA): TGTGCCAGCCGAGACAGGGTTAGTTACGAGCAGTACTTC. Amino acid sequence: CASRDRVSYEQYF.

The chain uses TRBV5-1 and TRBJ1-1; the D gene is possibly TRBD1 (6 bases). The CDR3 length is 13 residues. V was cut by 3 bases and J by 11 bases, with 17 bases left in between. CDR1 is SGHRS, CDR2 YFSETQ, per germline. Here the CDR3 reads CASSSTGGLGAFF. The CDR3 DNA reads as TGCGCCAGCAGCTCGACCGGGGGCTTGGGGGCTTTCTTT. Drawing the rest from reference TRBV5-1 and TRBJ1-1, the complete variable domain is KAGVTQTPRYLIKTRGQQVTLSCSPISGHRSVSWYQQTPGQGLQFLFEYFSETQRNKGNFPGRFSGRQFSNSRSEMNVSTLELGDSALYLCASSSTGGLGAFFGQGTRLTVV.

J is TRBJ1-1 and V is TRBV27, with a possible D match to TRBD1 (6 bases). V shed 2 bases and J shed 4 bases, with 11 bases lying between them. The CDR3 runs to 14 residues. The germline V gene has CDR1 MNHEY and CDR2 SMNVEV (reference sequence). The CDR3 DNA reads TGTGCCAGCAGTTTACAGGGCAGGGGCACTGAAGCTTTCTTT. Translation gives CASSLQGRGTEAFF.

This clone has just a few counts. The CDR3 DNA follows: TGTGCCAGCTCACCACCGAGAGGAGATGGCTACACCTTC. Protein: CASSPPRGDGYTF. The chain employs TRBV18 and TRBJ1-2; D is undetermined. This CDR3 contains 13 residues. In germline, CDR1 is KGHSH, CDR2 LQKENI. Trimming cost V 0 bases and J 6 bases, with 8 bases left between them.

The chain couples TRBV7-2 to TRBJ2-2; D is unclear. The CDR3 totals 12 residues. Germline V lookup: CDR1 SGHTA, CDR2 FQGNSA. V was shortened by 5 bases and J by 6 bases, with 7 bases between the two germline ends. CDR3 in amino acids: CASSIRSGELFF. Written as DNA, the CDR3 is TGTGCCAGCAGCATACGTTCCGGGGAGCTGTTTTTT.

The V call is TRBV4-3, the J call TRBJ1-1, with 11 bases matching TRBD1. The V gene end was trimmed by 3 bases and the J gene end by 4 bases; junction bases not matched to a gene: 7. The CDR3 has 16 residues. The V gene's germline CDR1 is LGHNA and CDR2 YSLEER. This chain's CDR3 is CASSQGPGQGGTEAFF. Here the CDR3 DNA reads TGCGCCAGCAGCCAGGGACCGGGACAGGGGGGCACTGAAGCTTTCTTT.

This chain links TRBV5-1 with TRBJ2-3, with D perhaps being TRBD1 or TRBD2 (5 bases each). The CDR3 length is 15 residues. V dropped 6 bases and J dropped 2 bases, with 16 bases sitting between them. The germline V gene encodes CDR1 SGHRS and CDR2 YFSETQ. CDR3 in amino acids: CASKEIGGITDTQYF. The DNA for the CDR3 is TGCGCCAGCAAGGAAATTGGGGGTATCACAGATACGCAGTATTTT.

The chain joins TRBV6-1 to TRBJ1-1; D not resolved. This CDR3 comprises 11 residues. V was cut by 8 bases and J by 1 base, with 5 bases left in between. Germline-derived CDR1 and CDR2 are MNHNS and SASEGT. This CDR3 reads CASLRNTEAFF. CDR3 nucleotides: TGTGCCAGCTTACGGAACACTGAAGCTTTCTTT.

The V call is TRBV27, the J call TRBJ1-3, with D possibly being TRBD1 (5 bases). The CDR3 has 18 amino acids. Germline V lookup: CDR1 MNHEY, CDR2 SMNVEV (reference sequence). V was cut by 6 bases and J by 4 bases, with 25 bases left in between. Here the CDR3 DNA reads TGTGCCAGCAGACCCCACTCCGCCCAGGGCTTCTCAGGAAACACCATATATTTT. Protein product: CASRPHSAQGFSGNTIYF.

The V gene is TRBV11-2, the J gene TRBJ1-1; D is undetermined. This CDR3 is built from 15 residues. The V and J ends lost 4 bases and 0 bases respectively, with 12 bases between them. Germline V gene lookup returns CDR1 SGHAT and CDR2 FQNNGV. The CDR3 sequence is CASSSRPTLNTEAFF. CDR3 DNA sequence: TGTGCCAGCAGCTCTCGCCCGACATTGAACACTGAAGCTTTCTTT.

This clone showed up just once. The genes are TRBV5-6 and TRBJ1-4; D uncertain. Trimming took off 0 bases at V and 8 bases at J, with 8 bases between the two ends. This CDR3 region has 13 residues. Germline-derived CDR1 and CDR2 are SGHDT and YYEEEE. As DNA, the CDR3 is TGTGCCAGCAGCTTGGAGGGTGGGGAAAAACTGTTTTTT. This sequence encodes CASSLEGGEKLFF.

CDR3 bases: TGTGCCAGCAGTGGGTACAGGGGACCCCCCTACAATGAGCAGTTCTTC. Its protein is CASSGYRGPPYNEQFF. V is TRBV6-1 and J is TRBJ2-1; 7 nucleotides line up with TRBD1. Losses at the gene ends were 4 bases for V and 2 bases for J; bases not matched to a gene: 8. Germline assignment: CDR1 MNHNS and CDR2 SASEGT. The CDR3 consists of 16 residues.

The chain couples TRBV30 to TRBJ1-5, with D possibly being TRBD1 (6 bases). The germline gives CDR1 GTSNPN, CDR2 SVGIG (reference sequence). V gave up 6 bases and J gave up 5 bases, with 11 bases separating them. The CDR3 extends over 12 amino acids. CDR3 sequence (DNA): TGTGCCTGCGGGGGCTCCTATCAGCCCCAGCATTTT. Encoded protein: CACGGSYQPQHF.

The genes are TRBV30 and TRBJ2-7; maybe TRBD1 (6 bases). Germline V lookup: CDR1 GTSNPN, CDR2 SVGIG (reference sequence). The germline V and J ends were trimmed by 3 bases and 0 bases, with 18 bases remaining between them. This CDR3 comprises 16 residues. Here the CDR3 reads CAWSPSLYRDSYEQYF. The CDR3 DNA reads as TGTGCCTGGAGCCCCTCGTTGTACAGGGACTCCTACGAGCAGTACTTC.

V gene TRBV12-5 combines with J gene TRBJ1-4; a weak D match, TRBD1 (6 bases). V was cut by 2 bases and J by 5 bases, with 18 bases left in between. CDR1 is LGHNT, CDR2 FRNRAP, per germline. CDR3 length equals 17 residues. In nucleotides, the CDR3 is TGTGCTAGTGGTTTGACCGGGACAACTGACCCCAATGAAAAACTGTTTTTT. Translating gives CASGLTGTTDPNEKLFF. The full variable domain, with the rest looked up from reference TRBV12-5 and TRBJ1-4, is DARVTQTPRHKVTEMGQEVTMRCQPILGHNTVFWYRQTMMQGLELLAYFRNRAPLDDSGMPKDRFSAEMPDATLATLKIQPSEPRDSAVYFCASGLTGTTDPNEKLFFGSGTQLSVL.

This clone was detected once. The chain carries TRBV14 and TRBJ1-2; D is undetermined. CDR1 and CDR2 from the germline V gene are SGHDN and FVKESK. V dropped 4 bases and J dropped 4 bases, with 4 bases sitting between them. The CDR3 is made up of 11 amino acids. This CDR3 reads CASSPGYGYTF. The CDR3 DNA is TGTGCCAGCAGCCCGGGCTATGGCTACACCTTC.

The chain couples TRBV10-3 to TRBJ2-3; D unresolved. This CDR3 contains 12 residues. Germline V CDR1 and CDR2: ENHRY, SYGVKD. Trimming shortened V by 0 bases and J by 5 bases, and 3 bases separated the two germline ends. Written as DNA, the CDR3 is TGTGCCATCAGTGAGTCTCGAGATACGCAGTATTTT. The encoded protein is CAISESRDTQYF.

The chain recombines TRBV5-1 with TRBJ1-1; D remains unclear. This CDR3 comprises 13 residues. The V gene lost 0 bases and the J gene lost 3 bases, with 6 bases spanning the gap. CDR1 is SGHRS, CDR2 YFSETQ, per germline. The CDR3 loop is CASSLVGYTEAFF. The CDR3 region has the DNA TGCGCCAGCAGCTTGGTCGGGTACACTGAAGCTTTCTTT.

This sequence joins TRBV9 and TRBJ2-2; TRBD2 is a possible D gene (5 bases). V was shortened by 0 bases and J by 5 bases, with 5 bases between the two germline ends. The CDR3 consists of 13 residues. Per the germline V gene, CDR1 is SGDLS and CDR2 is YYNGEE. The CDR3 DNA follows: TGTGCCAGCAGCGTAGCGGGAACCGGGGAGCTGTTTTTT. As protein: CASSVAGTGELFF.

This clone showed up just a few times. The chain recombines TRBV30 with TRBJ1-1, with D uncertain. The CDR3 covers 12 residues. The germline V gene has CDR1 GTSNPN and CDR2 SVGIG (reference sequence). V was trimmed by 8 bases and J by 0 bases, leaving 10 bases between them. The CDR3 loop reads CANSLMNTEAFF. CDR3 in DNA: TGTGCCAACAGCTTAATGAACACTGAAGCTTTCTTT.

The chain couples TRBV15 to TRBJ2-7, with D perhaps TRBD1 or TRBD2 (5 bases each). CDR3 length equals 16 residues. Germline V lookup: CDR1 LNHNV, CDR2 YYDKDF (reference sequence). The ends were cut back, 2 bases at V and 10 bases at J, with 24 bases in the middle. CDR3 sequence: CATSRTNLNRDALQYF. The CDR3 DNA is TGTGCCACCAGCAGAACCAACCTGAACCGGGACGCCCTACAGTACTTC.

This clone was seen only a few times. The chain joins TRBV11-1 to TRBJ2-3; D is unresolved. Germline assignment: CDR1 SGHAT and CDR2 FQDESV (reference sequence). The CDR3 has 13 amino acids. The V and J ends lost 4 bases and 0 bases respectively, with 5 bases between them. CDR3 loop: CASSSQSTDTQYF. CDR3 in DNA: TGTGCCAGCAGCTCACAGAGCACAGATACGCAGTATTTT.

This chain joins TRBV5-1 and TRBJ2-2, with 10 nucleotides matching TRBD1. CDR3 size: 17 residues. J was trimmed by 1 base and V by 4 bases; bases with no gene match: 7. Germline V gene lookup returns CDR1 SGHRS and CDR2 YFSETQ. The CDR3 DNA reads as TGCGCCAGCAGCACGGTCGGGACAGGGGAGAACACCGGGGAGCTGTTTTTT. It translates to CASSTVGTGENTGELFF.

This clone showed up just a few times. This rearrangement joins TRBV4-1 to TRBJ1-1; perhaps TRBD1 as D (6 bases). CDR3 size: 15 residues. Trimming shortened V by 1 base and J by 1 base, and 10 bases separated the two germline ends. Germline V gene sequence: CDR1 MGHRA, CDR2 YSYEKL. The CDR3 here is CASSQAGASNTEAFF. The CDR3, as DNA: TGCGCCAGCAGCCAAGCAGGGGCTTCGAACACTGAAGCTTTCTTT.